The T cell receptor (beta chain) under discussion was sequenced for a study of T-cell reconstitution after alpha-beta-depleted transplantation in children. Preparing the TCRbeta library involved the use of unique molecular identifiers. TCRdb ran MiXCR on the PCR reads and lists one entry per CDR3 protein. The data show hundreds of thousands of distinct CDR3 sequences, roughly a quarter seen once. The CDR3 length is 12 residues. The germline gives CDR1 SQVTM, CDR2 ANQGSEA. The V segment lost 8 bases and the J segment 6 bases; nucleotides outside the gene matches: 8. The source is a female patient aged 2 to 10 who had a stem cell transplant for congenital amegakaryocytic thrombocytopenia, so the T cells may come from the graft donor. The chain links TRBV29-1 to TRBJ2-3; 7 bases are shared with TRBD1. Specimen: PBMCs, mostly from graft donor cells, collected 360 days after TCRalphabeta/CD19-depleted stem cell transplant. The CDR3 is CSLLTGMDTQYF. Written as DNA, the CDR3 is TGCAGCCTGTTGACAGGGATGGATACGCAGTATTTT.